Listed here is a single T cell receptor (beta chain). Antigen unknown. The source of the sample is a study of T cells after yellow fever vaccination. About the research overall: Low-cell-number fractions were prepared with SMART-Seq v4 Ultra Low Input. General study results and limits: Abundant contaminating clonotypes from the bulk population could appear in FACS-sorted repertoires.

TCR cDNA, made by 5'RACE template switching, carried an added universal primer site and UMIs. TCRdb used MiXCR to reprocess the 5' RACE reads, holding one entry per CDR3 protein. The data hold fewer than 90,000 distinct CDR3 sequences, with approximately 6.9% observed a single time. There are 16 residues in the CDR3. Unmatched junction bases numbered 8, after V lost 4 bases and J lost 2 bases. Germline CDR1 MGHRA, CDR2 YSYEKL. This material consisted of CD8+ T cells sorted from PBMCs, taken 4 to 6 days after the first yellow fever vaccination. The V gene is TRBV4-1, the J gene TRBJ2-1; 7 nucleotides agree with TRBD2. The sequence was obtained from a man aged 18-30 years who received the YFV17D yellow fever vaccine. The CDR3 coding sequence is TGCGCCAGCAGCCGTCGCGCGGGGGAGGCCTACAATGAGCAGTTCTTC. Protein product: CASSRRAGEAYNEQFF.